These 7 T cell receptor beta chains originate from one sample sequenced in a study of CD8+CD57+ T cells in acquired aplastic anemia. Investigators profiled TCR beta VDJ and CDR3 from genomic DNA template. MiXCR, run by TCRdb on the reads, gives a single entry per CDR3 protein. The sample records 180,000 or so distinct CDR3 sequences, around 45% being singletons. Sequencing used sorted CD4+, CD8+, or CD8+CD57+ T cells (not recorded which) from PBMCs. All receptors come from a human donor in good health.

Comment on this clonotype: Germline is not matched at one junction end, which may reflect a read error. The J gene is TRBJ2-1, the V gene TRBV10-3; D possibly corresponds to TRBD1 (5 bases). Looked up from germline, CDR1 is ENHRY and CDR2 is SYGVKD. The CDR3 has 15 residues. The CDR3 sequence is CAVSEAQGTYNEQSF. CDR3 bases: TGTGCCGTCAGTGAAGCTCAGGGTACCTACAATGAGCAGTCCTTC.

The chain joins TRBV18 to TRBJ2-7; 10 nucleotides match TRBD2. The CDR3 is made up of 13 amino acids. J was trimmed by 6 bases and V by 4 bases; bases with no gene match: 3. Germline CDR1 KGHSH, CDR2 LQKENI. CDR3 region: CASSLSSGSEQYF. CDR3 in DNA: TGTGCCAGCTCACTCTCTAGCGGGAGCGAGCAGTACTTC.

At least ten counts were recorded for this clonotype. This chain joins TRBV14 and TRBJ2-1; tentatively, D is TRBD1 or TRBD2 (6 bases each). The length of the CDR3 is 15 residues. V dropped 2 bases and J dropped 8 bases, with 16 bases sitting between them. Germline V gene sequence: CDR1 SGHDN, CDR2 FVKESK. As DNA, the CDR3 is TGTGCCAGCAGCCAACGGGGGCGGGGACGCGATGAGCAGTTCTTC. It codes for CASSQRGRGRDEQFF. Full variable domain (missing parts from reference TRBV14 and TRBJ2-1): EAGVTQFPSHSVIEKGQTVTLRCDPISGHDNLYWYRRVMGKEIKFLLHFVKESKQDESGMPNNRFLAERTGGTYSTLKVQPAELEDSGVYFCASSQRGRGRDEQFFGPGTRLTVL.

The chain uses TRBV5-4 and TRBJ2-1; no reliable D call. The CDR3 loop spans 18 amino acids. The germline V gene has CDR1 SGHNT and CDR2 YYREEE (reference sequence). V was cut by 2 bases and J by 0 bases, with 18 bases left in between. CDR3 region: CASSFPRGGKISYNEQFF. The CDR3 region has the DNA TGTGCCAGCAGCTTTCCTCGCGGCGGTAAGATCTCCTACAATGAGCAGTTCTTC.

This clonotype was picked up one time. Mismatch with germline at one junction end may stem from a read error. CDR3 protein: CASSNSGSSCNEQFF. The CDR3 DNA reads as TGCGCCAGCAGCAATAGCGGGAGTTCCTGCAATGAGCAGTTCTTC. The chain couples TRBV5-1 to TRBJ2-1; TRBD2 agrees at 9 bases. Germline V gene sequence: CDR1 SGHRS, CDR2 YFSETQ. The CDR3 runs to 15 residues.

CDR3: CASKKGQGGQPQHF. CDR3 sequence (DNA): TGTGCCAGTAAAAAAGGACAGGGAGGTCAGCCCCAGCATTTT. The V call is TRBV9, the J call TRBJ1-5; TRBD1 matches 8 bases. V lost 8 bases to trimming and J lost 6 bases; unmatched junction nucleotides: 10. Per the germline V gene, CDR1 is SGDLS and CDR2 is YYNGEE. The CDR3 totals 14 residues.

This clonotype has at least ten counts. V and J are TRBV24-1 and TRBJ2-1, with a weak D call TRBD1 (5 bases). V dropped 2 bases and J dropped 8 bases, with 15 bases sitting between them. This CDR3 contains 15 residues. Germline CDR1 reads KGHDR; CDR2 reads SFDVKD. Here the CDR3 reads CATSDSPGQIHEQFF. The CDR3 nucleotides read TGTGCCACCAGTGATTCCCCCGGACAAATCCATGAGCAGTTCTTC.